A selection of T cell receptor beta chains follows, all from one sample in a study of T cells after yellow fever vaccination. TCRdb re-called the 5' RACE reads through MiXCR, storing one row per CDR3 protein. The sample records about 310,000 distinct CDR3 sequences, 3% to 4.5% being singletons. Sequenced here: PBMCs, sampled on the day of the yellow fever booster vaccination. The receptors were gathered from a man aged 18 to 30 who received the YFV17D yellow fever vaccine. Both conserved end residues are trimmed from each CDR3.

CDR3aa	len	j_gene	v_gene
SASLPGTSGGYEQY	14	TRBJ2-7	TRBV20-1
ASSFGPQGEGSYEQY	15	TRBJ2-7	TRBV5-1
ASSLEGGSLNEQF	13	TRBJ2-1	TRBV7-6
SVVVAGKGETQY	12	TRBJ2-5	TRBV29-1
SARDWPGSYNSPLH	14	TRBJ1-6	TRBV20-1
ASSPSGQPGGTEAF	14	TRBJ1-1	TRBV9
ASRRTENTEAF	11	TRBJ1-1	TRBV5-4
SVPWSEQY	8	TRBJ2-7	TRBV29-1
ASKASASYEQY	11	TRBJ2-7	TRBV6-2/TRBV6-3
ASSLGIGLGDGYT	13	TRBJ1-2	TRBV12-3/TRBV12-4
ASSWRLAGAGTDTQY	15	TRBJ2-3	TRBV5-6
ASSNRDRDANEKLF	14	TRBJ1-4	TRBV7-9
ASRPLGDRGTDTQY	14	TRBJ2-3	TRBV12-3/TRBV12-4
ASSLSGTGRSPLH	13	TRBJ1-6	TRBV5-1
ASSLEGGGTEAF	12	TRBJ1-1	TRBV5-1
ASRDRVQETQY	11	TRBJ2-5	TRBV6-4
ASRSPVGEQY	10	TRBJ2-7	TRBV2
ASSQLRPALTGPNGYT	16	TRBJ1-2	TRBV6-5
AIRGGIGYT	9	TRBJ1-2	TRBV6-5
SARRGLAGVDAYTDTQY	17	TRBJ2-3	TRBV20-1
ASSLDAGANTGELF	14	TRBJ2-2	TRBV5-1
ASSGGRGGWYEQY	13	TRBJ2-7	TRBV2
SARTGANTEAF	11	TRBJ1-1	TRBV20-1
ATSRDRGSQPQH	12	TRBJ1-5	TRBV15
SASGLAVEQF	10	TRBJ2-1	TRBV20-1
ASSFVASEETQY	12	TRBJ2-5	TRBV7-2
ASSQPVGTQY	10	TRBJ2-5	TRBV7-9
SVAPPGDTQY	10	TRBJ2-3	TRBV29-1
SARGLAGGGNTGELF	15	TRBJ2-2	TRBV20-1
ASSFDSTEAF	10	TRBJ1-1	TRBV5-4
ASSLSQSSGNTIY	13	TRBJ1-3	TRBV7-9
ASIAAEAF	8	TRBJ1-1	TRBV2